The 28 T cell receptor beta chains listed next were all sequenced from one sample in a study of blood T cell repertoires in COVID-19. The assay was immunoSEQ multiplex PCR, and TCRdb's table has in-frame clones only and misses some. The data contain around 150,000 clones, about 88% of them singletons. The source material was peripheral blood. The receptors were sampled from a man aged 60 to 69 with active or convalescent COVID-19.

The chain couples TRBV12-5 to TRBJ2-7; 12 positions match TRBD1. There are 15 residues in the CDR3. V shed 6 bases, J shed 4 bases, and the junction held 7 bases outside the gene matches. Germline CDR1 reads LGHNT; CDR2 reads FRNRAP. The CDR3 is CASGPWDRGHYEQYF. The CDR3 DNA is TGTGCTAGTGGACCATGGGACAGGGGGCATTACGAGCAGTACTTC.

The V gene is TRBV18, the J gene TRBJ2-4; D ambiguous. V lost 0 bases and J 0 bases, leaving 9 bases between the germline ends. Germline V gene sequence: CDR1 KGHSH, CDR2 LQKENI. This CDR3 is built from 16 residues. The CDR3 sequence is CASSPPQALAKNIQYF. The CDR3 bases are TGTGCCAGCTCACCACCCCAGGCTCTAGCCAAAAACATTCAGTACTTC. The variable domain in full, completed from reference TRBV18 and TRBJ2-4, reads NAGVMQNPRHLVRRRGQEARLRCSPMKGHSHVYWYRQLPEEGLKFMVYLQKENIIDESGMPKERFSAEFPKEGPSILRIQQVVRGDSAAYFCASSPPQALAKNIQYFGAGTRLSVL.

Turning to this clone: Other DNA sequences from this sample encode an identical CDR3 as well. The chain recombines TRBV28 with TRBJ1-1; tentative D call: TRBD1 (6 bases). V dropped 6 bases and J dropped 1 base, with 9 bases sitting between them. The CDR3 runs 13 residues. CDR1 and CDR2 from the germline V gene are MDHEN and SYDVKM. CDR3 loop: CASRPGQNTEAFF. CDR3 coding DNA: TGTGCCAGCAGGCCGGGACAGAACACTGAAGCTTTCTTT.

The table lists this clone with a few counts. The V gene is TRBV5-1, the J gene TRBJ1-6; D unclear. The CDR3 spans 14 residues. The V gene's germline CDR1 is SGHRS and CDR2 YFSETQ. Trimming took 4 bases from V and 10 from J, leaving 15 bases between them. CDR3 in DNA: TGCGCCAGCAGCCCCGGGCTAGCGGACTCACCCCTCCACTTT. Translation: CASSPGLADSPLHF.

V gene TRBV7-8 combines with J gene TRBJ1-5, with 8 positions matching TRBD1. In germline, CDR1 is SGHVS, CDR2 FQNEAQ. CDR3 length: 13 residues. The V gene end was trimmed by 4 bases and the J gene end by 7 bases; junction bases not matched to a gene: 3. The CDR3 region has the DNA TGTGCCAGCAGCTCGGACAGGGAACAGCCCCAGCATTTT. Translating gives CASSSDREQPQHF. The variable domain in full, completed from reference TRBV7-8 and TRBJ1-5, reads GAGVSQSPRYKVAKRGQDVALRCDPISGHVSLFWYQQALGQGPEFLTYFQNEAQLDKSGLPSDRFFAERPEGSVSTLKIQRTQQEDSAVYLCASSSDREQPQHFGDGTRLSIL.

The V call is TRBV10-2, the J call TRBJ1-6; D call uncertain. The CDR3 totals 13 residues. Trimming left V 10 bases short and J 10 bases short, with 17 bases between. Germline CDR1 WSHSY, CDR2 SAAADI. The CDR3 coding sequence is TGCGCCACCACGGAGGTCCTTGGATCACCCCTCCACTTT. As protein: CATTEVLGSPLHF.

V is TRBV6-6 and J is TRBJ1-1; 8 bases align to TRBD1. CDR1 is MNHNY, CDR2 SVGAGI, per germline (reference sequence). There are 15 residues in the CDR3. V dropped 2 bases and J dropped 1; count of bases not matched to a gene: 3. DNA of the CDR3: TGTGCCAGCAGTTACCCAGACAGGGGGAACACTGAAGCTTTCTTT. It is translated as CASSYPDRGNTEAFF.

J is TRBJ1-2 and V is TRBV7-9; unclear D gene. This CDR3 is 15 amino acids long. Germline values: CDR1 SEHNR, CDR2 FQNEAQ (reference sequence). Trimming stripped 5 bases from V and 0 bases from J, with 13 bases between. In nucleotides, the CDR3 is TGTGCCAGCAGCCTAGGAAGAGGGCCTAACTATGGCTACACCTTC. This sequence encodes CASSLGRGPNYGYTF.

V usage is TRBV15 and J usage is TRBJ1-3, with a possible D match to TRBD1 (5 bases). Trimming took off 0 bases at V and 1 base at J, with 10 bases between the two ends. Germline CDR1 LNHNV, CDR2 YYDKDF (reference sequence). The CDR3 loop spans 16 amino acids. The CDR3: CATSRDTDSSGNTIYF. CDR3 nucleotide sequence: TGTGCCACCAGCAGAGACACAGACAGTTCTGGAAACACCATATATTTT.

The chain's CDR3 is CASRDSSGSNQPQHF. CDR3 nucleotide sequence: TGTGCCAGTAGGGACAGCTCAGGGAGCAATCAGCCCCAGCATTTT. This rearrangement joins TRBV19 to TRBJ1-5, with D perhaps matching TRBD1 (6 bases). The germline gives CDR1 LNHDA, CDR2 SQIVND (reference sequence). V gave up 6 bases and J gave up 1 base, with 13 bases separating them. The CDR3 spans 15 residues.

The rearrangement joins TRBV11-2 to TRBJ2-5; 8 bases are a match to TRBD2. Germline V gene lookup returns CDR1 SGHAT and CDR2 FQNNGV. The CDR3 totals 16 residues. V lost 5 bases and J lost 1; bases outside the gene matches: 9. The CDR3 DNA is TGTGCCAGCAGCCCTGTAGCGGGATCCATCCAAGAGACCCAGTACTTC. Translation gives CASSPVAGSIQETQYF.

The rearrangement uses TRBV19 and TRBJ2-1, with 8 bases that match TRBD2. The CDR3 consists of 15 residues. V lost 7 bases and J lost 6; bases outside the gene matches: 11. Germline lookup yields CDR1 LNHDA and CDR2 SQIVND (reference sequence). This CDR3 reads CASNPRGGRFNEQFF. CDR3 in DNA: TGTGCCAGTAACCCTCGCGGGGGGCGTTTCAATGAGCAGTTCTTC.

V and J are TRBV20-1 and TRBJ2-5; D gene ambiguous. Germline V gives CDR1 DFQATT, CDR2 SNEGSKA (reference sequence). The CDR3 has 10 amino acids. V shed 6 bases and J shed 14 bases, with 16 bases lying between them. The CDR3 loop is CSASPYEIYF. For the CDR3, the DNA is TGCAGTGCAAGCCCGTACGAAATCTACTTC.

The chain employs TRBV5-1 and TRBJ2-5; 11 nucleotides match TRBD2. This CDR3 region has 16 residues. Germline loops: CDR1 SGHRS, CDR2 YFSETQ. V was pared by 4 bases and J by 2 bases, with 7 bases of the junction left unmatched. The CDR3 DNA is TGCGCCAGCAGCCTTGGGACTAGCGGCCAACAAGAGACCCAGTACTTC. Translation: CASSLGTSGQQETQYF.

Note on this clone: The same CDR3 also results from other DNA sequences found in this sample. The chain employs TRBV18 and TRBJ1-5; D gene ambiguous. The CDR3 spans 13 residues. V was shortened by 3 bases and J by 4 bases, with 7 bases between the two germline ends. The germline V gene encodes CDR1 KGHSH and CDR2 LQKENI. For the CDR3, the DNA is TGTGCCAGCTCACCTACAGAAAATCAGCCCCAGCATTTT. Protein product: CASSPTENQPQHF. The variable domain in full, with the rest retrieved from reference TRBV18 and TRBJ1-5, is NAGVMQNPRHLVRRRGQEARLRCSPMKGHSHVYWYRQLPEEGLKFMVYLQKENIIDESGMPKERFSAEFPKEGPSILRIQQVVRGDSAAYFCASSPTENQPQHFGDGTRLSIL.

The chain couples TRBV11-3 to TRBJ1-3; D remains unclear. In germline, CDR1 is SGHNT, CDR2 YENEEA. This CDR3 is 15 amino acids long. V was clipped by 1 base and J by 3 bases, with 10 bases between them. The CDR3 bases are TGTGCCAGCAGCTTAGCAAGCGGTTTTGGAAACACCATATATTTT. This gives the protein CASSLASGFGNTIYF. Together with reference TRBV11-3 and TRBJ1-3, the CDR3 gives the full variable domain: EAGVVQSPRYKIIEKKQPVAFWCNPISGHNTLYWYLQNLGQGPELLIRYENEEAVDDSQLPKDRFSAERLKGVDSTLKIQPAELGDSAVYLCASSLASGFGNTIYFGEGSWLTVV.

The chain couples TRBV5-1 to TRBJ1-2, with 11 positions matching TRBD1. Germline CDR1 reads SGHRS; CDR2 reads YFSETQ. Trimming at V came to 4 bases and at J to 7 bases, leaving 18 bases not matched to a gene. The CDR3 sequence is 18 residues long. The DNA of the CDR3 is TGCGCCAGCAGCCGCTTAGGACAGGGGGCAGGGGGCAGTGGTGGCTACACCTTC. Its protein product is CASSRLGQGAGGSGGYTF.

The chain combines TRBV5-1 with TRBJ1-3; D not certain. Germline CDR1 and CDR2: SGHRS and YFSETQ. Trimming removed 2 bases from V and 0 bases from J, with 9 bases in between. The CDR3 is 15 residues long. CDR3 nucleotides: TGCGCCAGCAGCTTTGGCGCAGGCTCTGGAAACACCATATATTTT. Amino acid sequence: CASSFGAGSGNTIYF.

A note on this clone: The same CDR3 arises from other DNA sequences in this sample as well. The chain employs TRBV2 and TRBJ1-2; TRBD1 aligns across 7 bases. This CDR3 has 13 residues. V lost 4 bases, J lost 5 bases, and 4 bases stayed unmatched. The germline CDR1 and CDR2 sequences are SNHLY and FYNNEI. DNA for the CDR3: TGTGCCAGCAGTGTGGGGACAGCTTATGGCTACACCTTC. It yields the protein CASSVGTAYGYTF.

The V gene is TRBV27, the J gene TRBJ2-7; TRBD2 matches at 8 bases. Per the germline V gene, CDR1 is MNHEY and CDR2 is SMNVEV (reference sequence). CDR3 size: 17 residues. Trimming at V came to 4 bases and at J to 6 bases, leaving 17 bases not matched to a gene. DNA for the CDR3: TGTGCCAGCAGTTCAATAATCCGACTAGCGACGAATGCCGAGCAGTACTTC. Protein: CASSSIIRLATNAEQYF.

The chain has TRBV5-6 and TRBJ1-1; D call uncertain. V shed 1 base and J shed 0 bases, with 4 bases lying between them. The CDR3 extends over 13 amino acids. Per germline, CDR1 SGHDT and CDR2 YYEEEE. CDR3: CASSLTVNTEAFF. CDR3 in DNA: TGTGCCAGCAGCTTGACGGTGAACACTGAAGCTTTCTTT.

The chain uses TRBV7-9 and TRBJ2-1, with 10 nucleotides matching TRBD1. The CDR3 sequence is 16 residues long. Germline CDR1 reads SEHNR; CDR2 reads FQNEAQ (reference sequence). Germline trimming cut 4 bases from V and 7 bases from J; bases unmatched to any gene: 10. The CDR3 is CASSSWTGQGWNEQFF. In DNA, the CDR3 is TGTGCCAGCAGCTCATGGACGGGACAGGGGTGGAATGAGCAGTTCTTC.

V usage is TRBV19 and J usage is TRBJ2-1, with 8 bases lining up with TRBD2. The CDR3 length is 11 residues. Germline V gene data show CDR1 as LNHDA and CDR2 as SQIVND (reference sequence). J gave up 12 bases and V 5 bases, and 3 bases lay outside the gene matches. CDR3 in amino acids: CASSQGLGQFF. CDR3 nucleotide sequence: TGTGCCAGTAGTCAGGGACTAGGGCAGTTCTTC. Variable domain in full (rest from reference TRBV19 and TRBJ2-1): DGGITQSPKYLFRKEGQNVTLSCEQNLNHDAMYWYRQDPGQGLRLIYYSQIVNDFQKGDIAEGYSVSREKKESFPLTVTSAQKNPTAFYLCASSQGLGQFFGPGTRLTVL.

The chain combines TRBV27 with TRBJ1-5, with D unclear. Germline V gene lookup returns CDR1 MNHEY and CDR2 SMNVEV (reference sequence). Deletions cut 3 bases from V and 5 bases from J, with 11 bases between. The CDR3 contains 14 residues. Here the CDR3 reads CASSFAGFDQPQHF. CDR3 nucleotides: TGTGCCAGCAGTTTTGCCGGGTTTGATCAGCCCCAGCATTTT.

Comments on this clone: The sample holds other DNA sequences that translate to the same CDR3. V is TRBV6-5 and J is TRBJ1-5; possible D gene TRBD1, 6 bases. The CDR3 contains 13 residues. Looked up from germline, CDR1 is MNHEY and CDR2 is SVGAGI. The V end was cut by 6 bases, the J end by 6 bases, with 12 bases between. This CDR3 reads CASSSLRGQPQHF. The CDR3 nucleotides read TGTGCCAGCAGCAGCCTCAGGGGTCAGCCCCAGCATTTT.

CDR3 residues: CAISDSAYEQYF. The CDR3 DNA sequence: TGTGCCATCAGCGACAGTGCCTACGAGCAGTACTTC. This sequence joins TRBV10-3 and TRBJ2-7, with D possibly matching TRBD1 (5 bases). From germline, CDR1 is ENHRY and CDR2 SYGVKD. V gave up 6 bases and J gave up 2 bases, with 8 bases separating them. This CDR3 spans 12 amino acids.

In this sample, this clone turned up once. At one end, the junction sequence differs from germline, possibly due to a read error. The rearrangement joins TRBV11-2 to TRBJ2-7; 7 bases agree with TRBD1. The germline gives CDR1 SGHAT, CDR2 FQNNGV. CDR3 length: 15 residues. In DNA, the CDR3 is TGTGCCAGCAGCCTAGAAAGGGACAGCTCCTACGAGCAGTACTTC. It is translated as CASSLERDSSYEQYF.

The genes are TRBV3-1 (or the pseudogene TRBV3-2) and TRBJ2-7, with 12 bases fitting TRBD2. V dropped 7 bases and J dropped 7; count of bases not matched to a gene: 2. This CDR3 contains 12 residues. Germline CDR1 is LGHDT and CDR2 is YNNKEL (reference sequence). CDR3 residues: CASKLAGGEQYF. The CDR3 DNA reads as TGTGCCAGCAAGCTAGCGGGGGGGGAGCAGTACTTC.